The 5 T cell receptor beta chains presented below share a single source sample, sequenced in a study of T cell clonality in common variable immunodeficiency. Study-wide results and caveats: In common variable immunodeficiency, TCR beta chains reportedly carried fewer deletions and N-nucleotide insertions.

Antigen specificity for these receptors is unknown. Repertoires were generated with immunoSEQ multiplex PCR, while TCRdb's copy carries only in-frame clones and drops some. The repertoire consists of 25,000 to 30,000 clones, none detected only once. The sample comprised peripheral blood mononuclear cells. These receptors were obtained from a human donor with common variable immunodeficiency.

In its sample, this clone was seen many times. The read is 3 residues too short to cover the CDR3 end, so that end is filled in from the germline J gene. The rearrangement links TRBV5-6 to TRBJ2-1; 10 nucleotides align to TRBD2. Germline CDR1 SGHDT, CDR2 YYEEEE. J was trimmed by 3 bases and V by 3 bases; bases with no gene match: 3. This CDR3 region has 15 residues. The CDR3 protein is CASSYIAGGYNEQFF. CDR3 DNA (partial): TGTGCCAGCAGCTACATAGCGGGGGGCTACAATGAG. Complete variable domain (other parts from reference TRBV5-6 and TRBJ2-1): DAGVTQSPTHLIKTRGQQVTLRCSPKSGHDTVSWYQQALGQGPQFIFQYYEEEERQRGNFPDRFSGHQFPNYSSELNVNALLLGDSALYLCASSYIAGGYNEQFFGPGTRLTVL.

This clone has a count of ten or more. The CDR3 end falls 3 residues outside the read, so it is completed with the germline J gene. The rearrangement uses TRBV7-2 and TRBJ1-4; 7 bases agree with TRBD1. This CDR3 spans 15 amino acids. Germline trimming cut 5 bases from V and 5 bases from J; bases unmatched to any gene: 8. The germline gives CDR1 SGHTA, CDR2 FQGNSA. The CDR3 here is CASSQYGTVNEKLFF. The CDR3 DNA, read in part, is TGTGCCAGCAGCCAATACGGGACAGTAAATGAAAAA.

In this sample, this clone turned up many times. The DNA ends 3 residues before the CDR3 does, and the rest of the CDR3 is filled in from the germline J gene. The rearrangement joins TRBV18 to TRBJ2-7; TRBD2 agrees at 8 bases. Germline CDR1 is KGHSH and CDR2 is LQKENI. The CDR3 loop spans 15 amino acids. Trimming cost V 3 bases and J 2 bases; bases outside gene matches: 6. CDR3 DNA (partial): TGTGCCAGCTCACCCACAGGGACTAGGGCCTACGAG. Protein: CASSPTGTRAYE. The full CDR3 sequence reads CASSPTGTRAYEQYF. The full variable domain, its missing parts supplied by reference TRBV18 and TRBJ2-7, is NAGVMQNPRHLVRRRGQEARLRCSPMKGHSHVYWYRQLPEEGLKFMVYLQKENIIDESGMPKERFSAEFPKEGPSILRIQQVVRGDSAAYFCASSPTGTRAYEQYFGPGTRLTVT.

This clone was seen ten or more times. CDR3 residues: CAWKPGQHTGELFF. The CDR3 bases that were read are TGTGCCTGGAAACCGGGACAGCACACCGGGGAG. V usage is TRBV30 and J usage is TRBJ2-2; 7 bases are a match to TRBD1. The CDR3 end lies 3 residues beyond the end of the read and is filled in from the germline J gene. The V and J ends lost 4 bases and 3 bases, in that order; junction bases with no gene match: 5. Germline V gene sequence: CDR1 GTSNPN, CDR2 SVGIG (reference sequence). CDR3 length equals 14 residues.

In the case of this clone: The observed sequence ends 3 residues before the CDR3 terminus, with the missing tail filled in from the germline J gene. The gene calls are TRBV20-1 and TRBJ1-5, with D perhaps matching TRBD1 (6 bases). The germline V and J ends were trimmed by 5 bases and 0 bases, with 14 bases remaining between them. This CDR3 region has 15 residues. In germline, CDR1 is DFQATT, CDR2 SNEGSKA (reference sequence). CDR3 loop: CSARGARGSNQPQHF. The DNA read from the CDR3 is TGCAGTGCTCGGGGGGCGAGGGGTAGCAATCAGCCC.